This T cell receptor beta chain is drawn from a study of blood T cell repertoires in COVID-19. Study-level information: Acute and convalescent COVID-19 samples came from the United States, Italy and Spain. PBMCs, B-cell-depleted T cells, or T cells were the source of the cDNA or gDNA that made up the material.

The CDR3 is 13 residues long. Between the trimmed V and J ends, which lost 3 bases and 8 bases, there was a span of 16 bases. Germline V gene lookup returns CDR1 GTSNPN and CDR2 SVGIG (reference sequence). This clone occurred once. The data were produced by immunoSEQ multiplex PCR, yet TCRdb's version contains in-frame clones alone and is incomplete. The sample has about 43,000 clones; approximately 90% are singletons. Seattle researchers signed up patients amid active infection and tracked them longitudinally. The sample comprised peripheral blood. The source is a middle-aged man with COVID-19, enrolled during active disease. The rearrangement joins TRBV30 to TRBJ1-2; tentatively, D is TRBD1 (6 bases). CDR3 amino acids: CAWRKGGEYGYTF. The CDR3 DNA follows: TGTGCCTGGAGGAAGGGGGGGGAGTACGGCTACACCTTC.